Listed below are T cell receptor beta chains from one sample, sequenced in a study of blood T cell repertoires in COVID-19. Profiling relied on immunoSEQ multiplex PCR, and the TCRdb table lists in-frame clones only, not all of them. The table includes roughly 150,000 clones, approximately 80% detected once. Sequenced input: PBMCs or T cells enriched from blood (not recorded which). The receptors derive from a woman in her forties or fifties who had recovered from COVID-19. CDR3s leave out the opening cysteine and the closing phenylalanine or tryptophan. Fields, in order: V gene, J gene, CDR3 protein.

V: TRBV24-1; J: TRBJ2-1; CDR3: ATSNRGTLYNEQF
V: TRBV7-9; J: TRBJ1-1; CDR3: ASSLRQGRDTEAF
V: TRBV29-1; J: TRBJ2-6; CDR3: SVAYSSGANVLT
V: TRBV29-1; J: TRBJ1-2; CDR3: SVEQGNYGYT
V: TRBV5-1; J: TRBJ2-3; CDR3: ASSPWGAGVTDTQY
V: TRBV5-4; J: TRBJ2-7; CDR3: ASSLDRQGGQY
V: TRBV3-1/TRBV3-2; J: TRBJ1-5; CDR3: ASSQGHRGFSNQPQH
V: TRBV14; J: TRBJ2-3; CDR3: ASRGLATTDTQY
V: TRBV7-9; J: TRBJ2-7; CDR3: ASSSSGQGYHEQY
V: TRBV11-1; J: TRBJ1-6; CDR3: ASSFQSYNSPLH
V: TRBV29-1; J: TRBJ2-2; CDR3: SVPVPPGELF
V: TRBV2; J: TRBJ1-5; CDR3: ASSEGDSNQPQH
V: TRBV28; J: TRBJ1-4; CDR3: ASSSTATALGEKLF
V: TRBV7-3; J: TRBJ2-2; CDR3: ASSLLSAGELF
V: TRBV5-1; J: TRBJ1-1; CDR3: ASSLWRNTEAF
V: TRBV7-3; J: TRBJ2-2; CDR3: ASSFGGQGGTGELF
V: TRBV6-5; J: TRBJ1-6; CDR3: ASMALYNSPLH
V: TRBV5-1; J: TRBJ1-2; CDR3: ASSPGGQGGFGYGYT
V: TRBV2; J: TRBJ1-4; CDR3: ASSGAAGYEKLF
V: TRBV7-9; J: TRBJ2-2; CDR3: ASSLVPGTGELF
V: TRBV28; J: TRBJ2-3; CDR3: ASVLGGAGTDTQY
V: TRBV7-2; J: TRBJ2-4; CDR3: ASSSRGVRDIQY
V: TRBV5-1; J: TRBJ2-6; CDR3: ASSLVPLSSGANVLT
V: TRBV9; J: TRBJ1-1; CDR3: ASSVTGGYTEAF
V: TRBV19; J: TRBJ1-5; CDR3: ASSIGRAEPQH
V: TRBV3-1/TRBV3-2; J: TRBJ1-1; CDR3: ASSHTGQEAF
V: TRBV10-3; J: TRBJ1-5; CDR3: AISRTGFSNQPQH
V: TRBV28; J: TRBJ1-4; CDR3: ASREGVTNEKLF
V: TRBV27; J: TRBJ1-5; CDR3: ASSSSGAGQPQH
V: TRBV15; J: TRBJ2-1; CDR3: ATSRQDNEQF
V: TRBV19; J: TRBJ2-3; CDR3: ASSRAPRVRTDTQY
V: TRBV6-5; J: TRBJ2-7; CDR3: ASSSPRQGRDEQY
V: TRBV27; J: TRBJ1-1; CDR3: ASSSPRGPTEAF
V: TRBV28; J: TRBJ2-2; CDR3: ASRLGRGIGTGELF
V: TRBV5-4; J: TRBJ2-1; CDR3: ASSWRSLDYNEQF
V: TRBV2; J: TRBJ1-1; CDR3: ASSESRINTEAF
V: TRBV28; J: TRBJ1-1; CDR3: ASSGQMNTEAF
V: TRBV5-1; J: TRBJ2-5; CDR3: ASSDRTQETQY
V: TRBV25-1; J: TRBJ2-5; CDR3: ASSESQGDQETQY
V: TRBV5-1; J: TRBJ1-1; CDR3: ASSFGVEGTEAF
V: TRBV19; J: TRBJ1-4; CDR3: ATSRTGQGEKLF
V: TRBV18; J: TRBJ2-7; CDR3: ASIGDQEGEQY
V: TRBV15; J: TRBJ1-5; CDR3: ATSRDRGNNQPQH
V: TRBV5-8; J: TRBJ1-1; CDR3: ASSRGRTRNTEAF
V: TRBV5-1; J: TRBJ2-1; CDR3: ATSTSGGASSYNEQF
V: TRBV27; J: TRBJ1-2; CDR3: ASSLKGTGTNYGYT
V: TRBV19; J: TRBJ1-1; CDR3: ASKIAGTEAF
V: TRBV7-8; J: TRBJ2-2; CDR3: ASSTSRRDRGVTGELF
V: TRBV5-4; J: TRBJ2-3; CDR3: ASSLASGGWDTQY
V: TRBV7-6; J: TRBJ1-5; CDR3: ASSFAPGQGNQPQH
V: TRBV15; J: TRBJ2-7; CDR3: ATSRAPDRSSYEQY
V: TRBV7-9; J: TRBJ1-1; CDR3: ASSPQGAYRTEAF
V: TRBV6-5; J: TRBJ2-2; CDR3: ASRRTGGPGELF
V: TRBV24-1; J: TRBJ2-5; CDR3: ATSDAGTGGEETQY
V: TRBV2; J: TRBJ2-5; CDR3: ASRTDLETQY
V: TRBV5-6; J: TRBJ1-5; CDR3: ASSARTGRQPQH
V: TRBV27; J: TRBJ2-3; CDR3: ASSLSLTDTQY
V: TRBV18; J: TRBJ2-7; CDR3: ASSPGTGGLYEQY